This T cell receptor (beta chain) was sequenced in a study of regulatory T cells in long-lasting Graves disease. Findings and caveats of the study: A reduction in accuracy may have resulted from the small sample size.

This clonotype appeared many times. What it binds is not known. Sequencing libraries for TCR beta were prepared with iRepertoire HTBI primers and Arm-PCR of CDR3 regions. TCRdb reanalysed the multiplex PCR reads using MiXCR and keeps one entry per CDR3 protein. The sample shows about 460,000 distinct CDR3 sequences, less than 25% of them seen only once. This CDR3 region has 15 residues. In germline, CDR1 is SGHTA, CDR2 FQGNSA. V dropped 4 bases and J dropped 8; count of bases not matched to a gene: 8. The time point: persistent/refractory GD, antithyroid drugs over 5 years with positive TRAb. RNA extracted from PBMCs served as the sequencing template.

The source is a female donor with Graves disease. This sequence joins TRBV7-2 and TRBJ1-2; 12 bases are shared with TRBD1. Sequenced material: peripheral blood mononuclear cells (PBMCs), taken when the disease was refractory, from a patient treated with antithyroid drugs. The CDR3 DNA follows: TGTGCCAGCAGCTCCCCGGGACAGGGGGCAGGGGGCTACACCTTC. Translated: CASSSPGQGAGGYTF.